The T cell receptor (beta chain) described here comes from a study of cytomegalovirus exposure and HLA in healthy donors (dated by TCRdb to 2016 to 2017). Notes on the research overall: According to a later analysis, one platform produced both the approximately 110 validation repertoires and the 666 repertoires of the first cohort. The aim of the study was to test whether cataloging public T cell receptors could identify signatures of past pathogen exposure. Besides the first cohort of under 700 subjects, a separate validation cohort made up of 90 to 150 different subjects was used. To predict cytomegalovirus infection status, the study brought together high-throughput TCR immunosequencing, statistical association of individual TCRs with disease status, and machine learning.

The method was the immunoSEQ multiplex PCR assay. On the authors' methods: A statistical classification framework was developed to diagnose cytomegalovirus status using the catalog of TCR beta chain sequences. TCRdb took this table from immuneACCESS and kept in-frame rearrangements with V and J called. Such tables lack part of the clones; where checked against another copy, unresolved V genes explain under half of the gap, and the rest is unexplained. The DNA gave D and trimming, while V, J and clone size come from that table. The sample table holds about 360,000 clones, of which about nine tenths were seen once. The ten largest account for about 0.8% of the sample. What the authors observed across the whole study: In vitro tests confirmed that a few of the cytomegalovirus-associated TCR beta chains recognize cytomegalovirus antigens. While some public TCRs were present in many individuals, most TCR sequences turned up only very rarely across donors. Subsequent analysis determined that TCRs grouped into clusters in the first cohort also showed a tendency toward co-occurrence across the roughly 120 validation repertoires, and 90% to 95% of cluster scores exceeded 0. The validation cohort had no HLA typing available for a later analysis, so co-occurrence within that cohort was assessed over all 130 or so repertoires. According to the authors, the approach could potentially be generalized to other disease states and immunological phenotypes. The classifier was reported to diagnose cytomegalovirus status with high specificity and sensitivity in both the original cohort and the validation cohort. The study gave a list of about 160 TCR beta chains associated with cytomegalovirus.

The germline ends are 6 bases apart after V is trimmed by 3 bases and J by 7 bases. Sequences MDHEN (CDR1) and SYDVKM (CDR2) are obtained from the germline V gene. Its CDR3 holds 11 amino acids, cysteine through phenylalanine. Only the CDR3 portion is preserved as DNA: 33 bases, with reading frame beginning at the first base. With respect to this clone: Its antigen target is currently unknown. The input lacks base qualities; no much larger clone sits a single base away.

Separate from the roughly 650-subject first cohort, the validation cohort of about 110 subjects was the group to which the donors belonged. Sequencing used PBMCs. The TCR comes from a woman under 30 in good health and CMV-seronegative. This chain is built from TRBV28 and TRBJ1-2, with the D segment identity uncertain. The CDR3 here reads CASSFASGYTF. The base sequence is TGTGCCAGCAGTTTCGCGAGTGGCTACACCTTC.